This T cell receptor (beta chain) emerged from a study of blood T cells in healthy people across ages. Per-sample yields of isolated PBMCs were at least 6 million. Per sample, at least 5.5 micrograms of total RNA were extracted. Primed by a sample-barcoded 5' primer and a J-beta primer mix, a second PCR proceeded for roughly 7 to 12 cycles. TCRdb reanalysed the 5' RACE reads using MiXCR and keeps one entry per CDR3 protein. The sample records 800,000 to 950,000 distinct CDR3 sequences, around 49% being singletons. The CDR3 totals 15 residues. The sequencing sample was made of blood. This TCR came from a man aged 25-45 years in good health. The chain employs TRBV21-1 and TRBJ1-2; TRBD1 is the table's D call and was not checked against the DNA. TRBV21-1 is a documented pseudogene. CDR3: CASSKATGINYGYTF. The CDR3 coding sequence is TGTGCCAGCAGCAAAGCGACAGGCATTAACTATGGCTACACCTTC.